A single TCR beta chain is shown here with its context. In the original workflow: Estimation of nucleated cell counts relied on the amplification of reference gene primers. Assay: immunoSEQ multiplex PCR; the TCRdb copy retains only in-frame clones and omits some. V, J and clone size were drawn from that table, and D and trimming were deduced from the DNA. The sample lists about 74,000 clones, about 91% occurring once. The data belong to a study of blood T cell repertoires in COVID-19. Study background: Donors in the United States, Italy and Spain gave samples during acute or convalescent COVID-19. Sources were T cells, B-cell-depleted T cells, or PBMCs; the material itself was cDNA or gDNA.

The ends lost 5 bases at V and 2 bases at J; junction bases unmatched: 5. This CDR3 has 15 residues. Germline values: CDR1 LNHDA, CDR2 SQIVND (reference sequence). This clonotype was sampled from a woman older than 75 with active or convalescent COVID-19. Material for sequencing was peripheral blood. This chain uses TRBV19 with TRBJ1-1; 10 bases are a match to TRBD1. Here the CDR3 DNA reads TGTGCCAGTAGTCCCAGACAGGGGGCTAACACTGAAGCTTTCTTT. This sequence encodes CASSPRQGANTEAFF. Variable domain in full (rest from reference TRBV19 and TRBJ1-1): DGGITQSPKYLFRKEGQNVTLSCEQNLNHDAMYWYRQDPGQGLRLIYYSQIVNDFQKGDIAEGYSVSREKKESFPLTVTSAQKNPTAFYLCASSPRQGANTEAFFGQGTRLTVV.